A selection of T cell receptor beta chains follows, all from one sample in a study of T-cell memory formation after mild COVID-19. TCRdb reprocessed the 5' RACE reads with MiXCR, giving one entry per CDR3 protein. The sample includes roughly 510,000 distinct CDR3 sequences, roughly a sixth of them seen just once. Sequenced: PBMCs or a T cell subset sorted from them (not recorded which). The receptors originated from an adult woman who had mild COVID-19 (a few samples of this study predate the infection). Cell type and time point are not known. The CDR3 runs from the conserved cysteine through the conserved F or W. Each record gives: J gene, V gene, CDR3 protein.

j_call: TRBJ2-5
v_call: TRBV30
cdr3_aa: CAWSVKYREGETQYF

j_call: TRBJ1-2
v_call: TRBV18
cdr3_aa: CASSPPESGNYGYTF

j_call: TRBJ2-3
v_call: TRBV9
cdr3_aa: CASSVGLAGAPPDTQYF

j_call: TRBJ2-7
v_call: TRBV4-2
cdr3_aa: CASSQVQGSSYEQYF

j_call: TRBJ1-1
v_call: TRBV15
cdr3_aa: CATSSTLLGDTEAFF

j_call: TRBJ1-1
v_call: TRBV12-3/TRBV12-4
cdr3_aa: CASSAWAEGRTEAFF

j_call: TRBJ1-1
v_call: TRBV7-3
cdr3_aa: CASSPTGWGSEAFF

j_call: TRBJ2-7
v_call: TRBV19
cdr3_aa: CASSWDRGLYEQYF

j_call: TRBJ2-1
v_call: TRBV4-1
cdr3_aa: CASQRGRLAGTYNEQFF

j_call: TRBJ2-7
v_call: TRBV20-1
cdr3_aa: CSARASIGRVYEQYF

j_call: TRBJ2-5
v_call: TRBV13
cdr3_aa: CASSLWTIQETQYF

j_call: TRBJ2-7
v_call: TRBV27
cdr3_aa: CASSDLWYEQYF

j_call: TRBJ2-5
v_call: TRBV7-2
cdr3_aa: CASIKSGTLQETQYF

j_call: TRBJ2-1
v_call: TRBV7-2
cdr3_aa: CASSLAGLGQFF

j_call: TRBJ2-7
v_call: TRBV12-3/TRBV12-4
cdr3_aa: CASSLSSSLSEQYF

j_call: TRBJ2-2
v_call: TRBV6-5
cdr3_aa: CASSYSRSNTGELFF

j_call: TRBJ2-7
v_call: TRBV24-1
cdr3_aa: CATRAGSSYEQYF

j_call: TRBJ2-7
v_call: TRBV7-6
cdr3_aa: CASSSRQGEQYF

j_call: TRBJ2-7
v_call: TRBV12-3/TRBV12-4
cdr3_aa: CASSPRLAAAYEQYF

j_call: TRBJ2-1
v_call: TRBV9
cdr3_aa: CASSAPPDSPPNEQFF

j_call: TRBJ2-1
v_call: TRBV9
cdr3_aa: CASSVEGSGINEQFF

j_call: TRBJ1-1
v_call: TRBV5-1
cdr3_aa: CASSPSPDRPNTEAFF

j_call: TRBJ1-3
v_call: TRBV3-1
cdr3_aa: CASRPVRDTERTGNTIYF

j_call: TRBJ2-1
v_call: TRBV20-1
cdr3_aa: CGGVAGGSSYNEQFF

j_call: TRBJ1-2
v_call: TRBV6-2/TRBV6-3
cdr3_aa: CASSYRSKEGYTF

j_call: TRBJ2-2
v_call: TRBV4-1
cdr3_aa: CASSQGRGFNTGELFF

j_call: TRBJ2-7
v_call: TRBV15
cdr3_aa: CATSRDLGQTYEQYF

j_call: TRBJ2-1
v_call: TRBV15
cdr3_aa: CATSWDQGASEQFF

j_call: TRBJ1-6
v_call: TRBV27
cdr3_aa: CASSFWFPNSPLHF

j_call: TRBJ2-1
v_call: TRBV20-1
cdr3_aa: CSARRGDYEQFF

j_call: TRBJ2-3
v_call: TRBV19
cdr3_aa: CASSILGGNTDTQYF

j_call: TRBJ2-1
v_call: TRBV19
cdr3_aa: CASSISARRFYNEQFF

j_call: TRBJ1-1
v_call: TRBV7-3
cdr3_aa: CASSLTATGTEAFF

j_call: TRBJ1-1
v_call: TRBV7-2
cdr3_aa: CASSYGQGREAFF

j_call: TRBJ2-3
v_call: TRBV24-1
cdr3_aa: CATEQGPDTQYF

j_call: TRBJ2-1
v_call: TRBV29-1
cdr3_aa: CSVAGRLYNEQFF

j_call: TRBJ1-1
v_call: TRBV6-6
cdr3_aa: CASSFTHEWYTEAFF

j_call: TRBJ2-3
v_call: TRBV24-1
cdr3_aa: CATSDITDTQYF

j_call: TRBJ2-3
v_call: TRBV29-1
cdr3_aa: CSVPHPTPDRGTDTQYF

j_call: TRBJ1-4
v_call: TRBV30
cdr3_aa: CAWSKGEKLFF

j_call: TRBJ2-1
v_call: TRBV18
cdr3_aa: CASWRGSSRPNEQFF